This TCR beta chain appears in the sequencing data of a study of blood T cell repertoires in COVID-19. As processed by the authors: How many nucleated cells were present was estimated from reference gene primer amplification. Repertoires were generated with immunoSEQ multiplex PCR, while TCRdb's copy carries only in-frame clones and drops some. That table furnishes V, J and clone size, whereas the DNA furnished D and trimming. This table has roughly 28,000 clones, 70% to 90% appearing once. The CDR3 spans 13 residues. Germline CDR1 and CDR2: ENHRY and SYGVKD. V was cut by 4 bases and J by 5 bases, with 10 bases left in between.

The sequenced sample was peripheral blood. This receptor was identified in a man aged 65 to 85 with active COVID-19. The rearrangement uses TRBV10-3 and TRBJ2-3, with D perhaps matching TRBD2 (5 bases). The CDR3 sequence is CAISVGLRDTQYF. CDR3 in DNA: TGTGCCATCAGTGTTGGACTCCGAGATACGCAGTATTTT.